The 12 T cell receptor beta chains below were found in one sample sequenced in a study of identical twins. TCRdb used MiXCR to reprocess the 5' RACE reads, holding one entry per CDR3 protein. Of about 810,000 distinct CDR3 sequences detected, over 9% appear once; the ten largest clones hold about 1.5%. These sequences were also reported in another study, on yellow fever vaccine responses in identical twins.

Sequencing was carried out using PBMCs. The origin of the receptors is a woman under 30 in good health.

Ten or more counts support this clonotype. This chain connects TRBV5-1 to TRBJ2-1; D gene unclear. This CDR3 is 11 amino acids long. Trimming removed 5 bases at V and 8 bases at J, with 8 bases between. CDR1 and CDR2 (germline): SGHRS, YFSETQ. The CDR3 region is CASSSAHEQFF. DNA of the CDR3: TGCGCCAGCAGTTCCGCCCATGAGCAGTTCTTC.

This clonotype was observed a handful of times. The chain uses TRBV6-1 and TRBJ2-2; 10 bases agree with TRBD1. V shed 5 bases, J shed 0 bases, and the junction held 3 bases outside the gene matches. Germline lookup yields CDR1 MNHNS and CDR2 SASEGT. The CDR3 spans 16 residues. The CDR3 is CASSRQGATNTGELFF. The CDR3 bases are TGTGCCAGCAGTCGACAGGGGGCAACGAACACCGGGGAGCTGTTTTTT.

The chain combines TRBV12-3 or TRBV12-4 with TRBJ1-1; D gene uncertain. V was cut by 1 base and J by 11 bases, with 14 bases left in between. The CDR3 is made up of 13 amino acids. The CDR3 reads CASSLVSLGYAFF. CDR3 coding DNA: TGTGCCAGCAGTTTAGTGTCGTTGGGGTACGCTTTCTTT.

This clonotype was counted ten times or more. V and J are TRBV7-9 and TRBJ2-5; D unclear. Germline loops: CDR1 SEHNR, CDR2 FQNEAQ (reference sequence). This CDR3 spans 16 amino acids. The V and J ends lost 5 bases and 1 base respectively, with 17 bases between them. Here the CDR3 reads CASSPARGAIQETQYF. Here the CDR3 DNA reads TGTGCCAGCAGCCCCGCACGAGGAGCGATCCAAGAGACCCAGTACTTC.

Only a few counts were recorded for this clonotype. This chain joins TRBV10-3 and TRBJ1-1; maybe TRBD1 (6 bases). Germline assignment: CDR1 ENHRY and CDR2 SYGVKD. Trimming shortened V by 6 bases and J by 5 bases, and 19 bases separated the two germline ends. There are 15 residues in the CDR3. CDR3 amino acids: CAIRRELGARTEAFF. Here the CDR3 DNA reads TGTGCCATCAGGCGGGAGTTGGGGGCGAGAACTGAAGCTTTCTTT.

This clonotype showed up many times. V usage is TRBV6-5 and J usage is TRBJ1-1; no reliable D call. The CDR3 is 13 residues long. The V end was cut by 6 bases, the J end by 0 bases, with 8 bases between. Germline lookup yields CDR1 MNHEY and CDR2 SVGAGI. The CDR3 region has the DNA TGTGCCAGCAGCTCGACACTGAACACTGAAGCTTTCTTT. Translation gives CASSSTLNTEAFF.

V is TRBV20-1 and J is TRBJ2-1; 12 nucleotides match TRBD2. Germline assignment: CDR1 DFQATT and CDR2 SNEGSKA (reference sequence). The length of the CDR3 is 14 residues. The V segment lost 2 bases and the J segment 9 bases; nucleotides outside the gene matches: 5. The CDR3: CSARRPSGGGEQFF. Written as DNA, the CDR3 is TGCAGTGCTAGAAGGCCTAGCGGGGGGGGTGAGCAGTTCTTC.

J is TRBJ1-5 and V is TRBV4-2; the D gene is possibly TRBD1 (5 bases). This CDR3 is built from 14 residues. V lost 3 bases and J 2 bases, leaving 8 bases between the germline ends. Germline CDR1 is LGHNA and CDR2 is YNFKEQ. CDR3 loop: CASSHRGGNQPQHF. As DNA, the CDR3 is TGTGCCAGCAGCCATAGGGGTGGCAATCAGCCCCAGCATTTT.

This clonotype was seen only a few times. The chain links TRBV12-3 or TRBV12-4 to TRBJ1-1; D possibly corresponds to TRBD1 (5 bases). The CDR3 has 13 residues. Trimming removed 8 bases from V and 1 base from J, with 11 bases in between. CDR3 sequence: CASRRGENTEAFF. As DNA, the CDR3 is TGTGCCAGCCGAAGGGGCGAGAACACTGAAGCTTTCTTT.

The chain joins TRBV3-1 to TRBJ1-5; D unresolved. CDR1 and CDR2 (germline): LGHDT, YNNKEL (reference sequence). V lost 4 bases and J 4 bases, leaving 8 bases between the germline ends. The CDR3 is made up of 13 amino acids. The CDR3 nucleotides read TGTGCCAGCAGCCCTCATCAGAATCAGCCCCAGCATTTT. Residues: CASSPHQNQPQHF.

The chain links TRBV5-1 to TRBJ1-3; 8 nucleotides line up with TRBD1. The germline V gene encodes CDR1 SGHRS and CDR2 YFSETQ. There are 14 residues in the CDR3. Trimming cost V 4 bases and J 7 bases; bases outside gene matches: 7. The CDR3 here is CASSIGQGGNTIYF. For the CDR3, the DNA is TGCGCCAGCAGCATCGGACAGGGAGGGAACACCATATATTTT.

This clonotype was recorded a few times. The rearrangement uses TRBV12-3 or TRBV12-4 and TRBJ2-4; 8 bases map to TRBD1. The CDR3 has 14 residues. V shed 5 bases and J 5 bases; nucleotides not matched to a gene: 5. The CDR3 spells CASSPQGAENIQYF. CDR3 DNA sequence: TGTGCCAGCAGTCCCCAGGGGGCGGAAAACATTCAGTACTTC.